This T cell receptor (beta chain) was documented in a study of T cell responses to AZD1222 COVID-19 vaccine. In the case of this clone: The antigen remains undetermined.

Findings of the study overall: Clonal diversity was possibly underestimated, and the donors were mostly white British, with more females.

Generated by immunoSEQ multiplex PCR, the TCRdb table keeps only in-frame clones and is missing some. The sample has approximately 140,000 clones; roughly nine tenths are singletons. Between the trimmed V and J ends, which lost 1 base and 0 bases, there was a span of 7 bases. This CDR3 region has 15 residues. CDR1 LNHDA and CDR2 SQIVND come from the germline V gene (reference sequence). This clonotype originated in an adult in good health. The sequenced sample was peripheral blood, obtained on day 0 of AZD1222 vaccination. This sequence joins TRBV19 and TRBJ1-3; no reliable D call. The CDR3 loop is CASSIGGFSGNTIYF. The CDR3 nucleotides read TGTGCCAGTAGTATAGGAGGATTCTCTGGAAACACCATATATTTT.